The 3 T cell receptor beta chains in this list originate from one sample, sequenced in a study of shared clonotypes between healthy human individuals. Repertoires were generated with immunoSEQ multiplex PCR, while TCRdb's copy carries only in-frame clones and drops some. Among around 610,000 clones listed, approximately 96% were seen once. Naive CD8 cells comprised CD45RO-negative, CCR7-positively selected cells, excluding terminally differentiated effector memory CD45RA+ cells. Specimen: naive CD8+ T cells sorted from blood. These receptors were collected from a woman aged 25-40 years in good health.

A note on this clone: Distinct nucleotide sequences in the sample also encode this CDR3. V is TRBV27 and J is TRBJ1-1, with D uncertain. CDR3 size: 12 residues. CDR1 MNHEY and CDR2 SMNVEV come from the germline V gene (reference sequence). Between the trimmed V and J ends, which lost 5 bases and 4 bases, there was a span of 8 bases. The CDR3 nucleotides are TGTGCCAGCAGTACCGGTGCCACTGAAGCTTTCTTT. Protein sequence: CASSTGATEAFF.

The genes are TRBV28 and TRBJ2-3, with 13 bases identical to TRBD2. The CDR3 has 17 amino acids. V gave up 3 bases and J gave up 2 bases; unmatched junction bases: 5. Germline CDR1 reads MDHEN; CDR2 reads SYDVKM. The CDR3 loop is CASSFPTSGRPTDTQYF. The CDR3 DNA sequence: TGTGCCAGCAGTTTTCCGACTAGCGGGAGGCCCACAGATACGCAGTATTTT.

The chain carries TRBV7-9 and TRBJ2-5; 11 positions match TRBD2. V trimming: 5 bases; J trimming: 4 bases; junction bases outside the gene matches: 9. The CDR3 is made up of 16 amino acids. CDR1 and CDR2 from the germline V gene are SEHNR and FQNEAQ (reference sequence). The DNA for the CDR3 is TGTGCCAGCAGCCCGCGACTTGGACTAGCGGGAGAGACCCAGTACTTC. It yields the protein CASSPRLGLAGETQYF.